These 7 T cell receptor beta chains were all obtained from the same sample, sequenced in a study. Cells sorted as Tregs were CD4+, CD25+ and CD127-/low. TCRdb analysed the 5' RACE reads with MiXCR anew, one entry per CDR3 protein. The sample shows tens of thousands of distinct CDR3 sequences, approximately 26% of them seen only once. The sequenced material came from tumor-infiltrating Tregs sorted from the breast tumor. The receptors originated from a female donor with breast cancer.

The V call is TRBV4-1, the J call TRBJ1-4, with D perhaps matching TRBD1 (5 bases). The V gene lost 4 bases and the J gene lost 7 bases, with 16 bases spanning the gap. Germline-derived CDR1 and CDR2 are MGHRA and YSYEKL. This CDR3 is built from 15 residues. The CDR3: CASSRTHGTAEKLFF. The CDR3 DNA follows: TGCGCCAGCAGCCGAACTCATGGGACTGCTGAAAAACTGTTTTTT.

The DNA of the CDR3 is TGTGCCAGCAGTTTATCAGGGGGTGGAAACACCATATATTTT. Translating gives CASSLSGGGNTIYF. The chain joins TRBV27 to TRBJ1-3; possibly TRBD1 for D (6 bases). V was clipped by 0 bases and J by 3 bases, with 6 bases between them. The CDR3 spans 14 residues. Germline values: CDR1 MNHEY, CDR2 SMNVEV (reference sequence).

This chain connects TRBV5-1 to TRBJ2-2, with TRBD1 matching over 7 bases. The CDR3 is 15 amino acids. V was clipped by 0 bases and J by 3 bases; unmatched bases: 2. Germline values: CDR1 SGHRS, CDR2 YFSETQ. The CDR3 coding sequence is TGCGCCAGCAGCTTGGCGGGGACAGACACCGGGGAGCTGTTTTTT. This translates into CASSLAGTDTGELFF.

This clonotype was observed a handful of times. The chain employs TRBV7-2 and TRBJ2-4, with TRBD1 as a possible D gene (5 bases). The germline V gene encodes CDR1 SGHTA and CDR2 FQGNSA. CDR3 length equals 18 residues. Trimming took 5 bases from V and 5 from J, leaving 25 bases between them. The CDR3 sequence is CASSPIRDILGLQNIQYF. The CDR3 DNA follows: TGTGCCAGCAGCCCAATTAGGGATATTCTGGGGCTGCAAAACATTCAGTACTTC.

This clonotype has just a few counts. CDR3 in amino acids: CASRNTGSDQPQHF. In nucleotides, the CDR3 is TGTGCCAGCAGAAACACAGGGTCGGATCAGCCCCAGCATTTT. The V and J genes are TRBV6-2 or TRBV6-3 and TRBJ1-5; TRBD1 might be the D (6 bases). Germline CDR1 reads MNHEY; CDR2 reads SVGEGT. Trimming stripped 6 bases from V and 5 bases from J, with 14 bases between. This CDR3 has 14 residues.

For this clonotype: One base away lies a much larger clone, so this may be a sequencing read error. The chain couples TRBV6-5 to TRBJ1-5; D not certain. Germline V gives CDR1 MNHEY, CDR2 SVGAGI. The CDR3 is made up of 12 amino acids. Trimming removed 5 bases at V and 9 bases at J, with 11 bases between. CDR3 DNA: TGTGCCAGCAGTACGGGCGTTCCGCCCCAGCATTTT. This translates into CASSTGVPPQHF.

The chain employs TRBV11-2 and TRBJ2-3; 10 positions match TRBD1. From germline, CDR1 is SGHAT and CDR2 FQNNGV. The V gene end was trimmed by 5 bases and the J gene end by 4 bases; junction bases not matched to a gene: 6. The CDR3 extends over 15 amino acids. The CDR3 DNA is TGTGCCAGCAGCCTAGGGGGGACAGGGGCAGATACGCAGTATTTT. It yields the protein CASSLGGTGADTQYF.